This T cell receptor beta chain derives from a study of CD8+ T cells in alopecia areata. On the study more broadly: The investigators scored severity in treated patients by the percentage of affected scalp area.

Treatment specified: oral pan-JAK inhibitor, 5-10 mg twice daily. This CDR3 is built from 13 residues. From germline, CDR1 is WNHNN and CDR2 SYGVQD (reference sequence). The V and J ends lost 3 bases and 0 bases respectively, with 2 bases between them. Following RNA extraction, reverse transcription yielded cDNA that acted as the sequencing template. This table comes from immunoSEQ multiplex PCR, and its TCRdb copy is limited to in-frame clones, with some not included. The sample has approximately 180,000 clones, 60% seen once. The study's findings and limits: Especially in alopecia totalis/universalis, lesional scalp showed greater clonality than normal scalp did. A single nonresponder leaves the baseline CD8+ expansion link to response uncertain.

A remark on this clone: The antigen is not known.

Sequencing was performed on CD4+ T cells sorted from blood, taken at week 24, from a patient treated with tofacitinib. The gene calls are TRBV10-1 and TRBJ2-2, with no clear D. This TCR was sampled from a human donor with alopecia areata. The CDR3: CASSDSNTGELFF. CDR3 bases: TGCGCCAGCAGTGATTCGAACACCGGGGAGCTGTTTTTT.